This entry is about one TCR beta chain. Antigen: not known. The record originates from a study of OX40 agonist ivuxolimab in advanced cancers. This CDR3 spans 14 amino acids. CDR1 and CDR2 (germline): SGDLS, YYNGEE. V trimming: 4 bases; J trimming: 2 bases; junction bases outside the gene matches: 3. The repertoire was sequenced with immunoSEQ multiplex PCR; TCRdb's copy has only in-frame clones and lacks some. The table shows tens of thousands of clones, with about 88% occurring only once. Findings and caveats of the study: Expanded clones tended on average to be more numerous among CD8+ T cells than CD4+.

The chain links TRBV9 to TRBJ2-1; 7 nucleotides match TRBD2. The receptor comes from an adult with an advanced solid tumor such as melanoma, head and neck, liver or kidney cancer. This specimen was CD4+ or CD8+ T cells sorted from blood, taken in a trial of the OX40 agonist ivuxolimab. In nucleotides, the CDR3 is TGTGCCAGCAGCCCGGGACTAACCTACAATGAGCAGTTCTTC. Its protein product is CASSPGLTYNEQFF.